These 14 T cell receptor beta chains were all obtained from the same sample, sequenced in a study of cytomegalovirus exposure and HLA in healthy donors. Data came from immunoSEQ multiplex PCR; TCRdb stores just in-frame clones and leaves some out. This repertoire shows roughly 150,000 clones, roughly 92% found once; its top ten account for 0.55% to 0.8%. The sample was PBMCs. All receptors come from a man aged 18-30 years in good health and CMV-seronegative.

Note on this clone: The sample holds other DNA sequences that translate to the same CDR3. The chain couples TRBV5-1 to TRBJ2-3; maybe TRBD2 (5 bases). Germline V CDR1 and CDR2: SGHRS, YFSETQ. Trimming removed 1 base from V and 0 bases from J, with 9 bases in between. The CDR3 length is 15 residues. The CDR3, as DNA: TGCGCCAGCAGCTTGCGCGGACTCAGCACAGATACGCAGTATTTT. This encodes CASSLRGLSTDTQYF.

This clone showed up just once. V and J are TRBV7-2 and TRBJ2-2; a weak D match, TRBD2 (6 bases). V shed 1 base and J shed 4 bases, with 10 bases lying between them. From germline, CDR1 is SGHTA and CDR2 FQGNSA. There are 15 residues in the CDR3. CDR3 amino acids: CASSLGRGLTGELFF. The CDR3 DNA is TGTGCCAGCAGCTTAGGGCGGGGTCTCACCGGGGAGCTGTTTTTT.

This rearrangement joins TRBV6-1 to TRBJ1-1; 9 bases line up with TRBD1. The CDR3 has 14 residues. CDR1 is MNHNS, CDR2 SASEGT, per germline. V shed 4 bases, J shed 7 bases, and the junction held 7 bases outside the gene matches. The CDR3 coding sequence is TGTGCCAGCAGTGTAGGACAGGGGTGGGTTGAAGCTTTCTTT. Translating gives CASSVGQGWVEAFF.

The chain carries TRBV6-1 and TRBJ2-7, with 7 positions matching TRBD2. Germline-derived CDR1 and CDR2 are MNHNS and SASEGT. CDR3 length: 12 amino acids. The V gene end was trimmed by 6 bases and the J gene end by 5 bases; junction bases not matched to a gene: 4. CDR3 in DNA: TGTGCCAGCAGAAGGGAGGGTCACGAGCAGTACGTC. Translating it yields CASRREGHEQYV.

For this clone: Other DNA sequences in this sample translate to the same CDR3. The chain recombines TRBV5-1 with TRBJ2-1, with D tentatively TRBD2 (5 bases). V lost 0 bases and J lost 7, with 8 bases in between. The CDR3 loop spans 13 amino acids. CDR1 is SGHRS, CDR2 YFSETQ, per germline. The CDR3 loop is CASSLGTGNEQFF. The CDR3 coding sequence is TGCGCCAGCAGCTTGGGGACGGGGAATGAGCAGTTCTTC. Full variable domain (outside the CDR3, taken from reference TRBV5-1 and TRBJ2-1): KAGVTQTPRYLIKTRGQQVTLSCSPISGHRSVSWYQQTPGQGLQFLFEYFSETQRNKGNFPGRFSGRQFSNSRSEMNVSTLELGDSALYLCASSLGTGNEQFFGPGTRLTVL.

The chain carries TRBV29-1 and TRBJ2-7; D is undetermined. Germline CDR1 and CDR2: SQVTM and ANQGSEA. There are 13 residues in the CDR3. The V and J ends lost 2 bases and 3 bases respectively, with 11 bases between them. The DNA of the CDR3 is TGCAGCGTTGAATCACCTCTAGACTACGAGCAGTACTTC. It translates to CSVESPLDYEQYF.

The V and J genes are TRBV7-9 and TRBJ1-2; 7 bases are a match to TRBD1. Looked up from germline, CDR1 is SEHNR and CDR2 is FQNEAQ (reference sequence). The length of the CDR3 is 16 residues. V lost 5 bases and J lost 8; bases outside the gene matches: 17. The DNA for the CDR3 is TGTGCCAGCAGCCCCCCCTTTCGGGCAGGGGGAGAAGGCTACACCTTC. Translating it yields CASSPPFRAGGEGYTF.

The rearrangement uses TRBV19 and TRBJ2-1; D gene unclear. The germline V gene has CDR1 LNHDA and CDR2 SQIVND (reference sequence). V lost 1 base, J lost 4 bases, and 14 bases lay in between. The CDR3 totals 16 residues. The CDR3 DNA follows: TGTGCCAGTAGTATAGCCCGAGCCCCTCCGTACAATGAGCAGTTCTTC. This sequence encodes CASSIARAPPYNEQFF.

Only a few counts were recorded for this clone. The chain employs TRBV30 and TRBJ1-2; D call uncertain. Germline values: CDR1 GTSNPN, CDR2 SVGIG (reference sequence). The V gene lost 3 bases and the J gene lost 8 bases, with 16 bases spanning the gap. The CDR3 spans 13 residues. The DNA of the CDR3 is TGTGCCTGGAGCCCCCAGGTCTCTTACGGCTACACCTTC. It yields the protein CAWSPQVSYGYTF.

Notes on this clone: One junction end does not reproduce the germline sequence, and a read error may be involved. V is TRBV4-1 and J is TRBJ2-1; 10 bases agree with TRBD2. CDR1 MGHRA and CDR2 YSYEKL come from the germline V gene. The CDR3 has 18 amino acids. CDR3 bases: TGCGCCAGCAGCCAAGAGGTTTTTGAGGGTCTAGCGGGAGAGCCCTGGGTCTTC. As protein: CASSQEVFEGLAGEPWVF.

The chain couples TRBV19 to TRBJ2-1, with TRBD2 identical over 9 bases. This CDR3 has 14 residues. The V and J ends lost 4 bases and 6 bases, in that order; junction bases with no gene match: 4. The V gene's germline CDR1 is LNHDA and CDR2 SQIVND (reference sequence). CDR3: CASSKTSGLNEQFF. CDR3 coding DNA: TGTGCCAGTAGTAAGACTAGCGGCCTCAATGAGCAGTTCTTC.

The chain joins TRBV5-4 to TRBJ1-6; the match to TRBD1 covers 7 bases. The CDR3 sequence is 17 residues long. Germline-derived CDR1 and CDR2 are SGHNT and YYREEE (reference sequence). Trimming removed 4 bases from V and 8 bases from J; junction bases left unmatched: 15. CDR3 sequence reads: CASSKGGTAGAYSPLHF. The CDR3 DNA is TGTGCCAGCAGCAAAGGGGGGACAGCGGGGGCTTATTCACCCCTCCACTTT.

The J gene is TRBJ1-2, the V gene TRBV7-9; 7 nucleotides agree with TRBD1. The trim removed 6 bases at V and 5 bases at J, leaving 12 bases unmatched. The germline CDR1 and CDR2 sequences are SEHNR and FQNEAQ (reference sequence). The CDR3 is made up of 15 amino acids. For the CDR3, the DNA is TGTGCCAGCAGTCCCCAACAGGGGTTTGGGTATGGCTACACCTTC. This codes for CASSPQQGFGYGYTF.

This chain joins TRBV6-1 and TRBJ1-5; 7 nucleotides line up with TRBD1. CDR1 and CDR2 (germline): MNHNS, SASEGT. After removal of 7 bases from V and 7 bases from J, the junction contained 10 bases not matched to a gene. The CDR3 is 14 residues long. The CDR3 DNA reads TGTGCCAGCACCGAGGGGGCGCGGAAACAGCCCCAGCATTTT. Translated, it gives CASTEGARKQPQHF.